One TCR beta chain is described in this entry. Its antigen is unknown. The record originates from a study of T cells in narcolepsy. Overall study: Enrolled donors included narcolepsy type 1 or type 2 patients and healthy controls. Regarding the study as a whole: HCRT-specific and TRIB2-specific autoreactive clonotypes appeared among same-patient CSF and blood CD4+ clonotypes. Some memory CD4+ repertoires had no autoreactive clone sequences. Blood of same and different patients, but not healthy controls, reportedly held recurring autoreactive clonotypes.

Germline values: CDR1 SGHKS, CDR2 YYEKEE (reference sequence). The CDR3 runs to 15 residues. V was clipped by 4 bases and J by 3 bases, with 16 bases between them. Produced via immunoSEQ multiplex PCR; TCRdb's table is partial and in-frame only. The sample has more than 30,000 clones, 75% to 90% seen once. The sequence came from a human donor in good health. The sequenced sample consisted of memory (CD45RA-) CD4+ T cells from blood. The rearrangement links TRBV5-5 to TRBJ1-1; the D gene is possibly TRBD1 (5 bases). The CDR3 coding sequence is TGTGCCAGCAGCAGGTCAGGGTTGGTGGACACTGAAGCTTTCTTT. Protein: CASSRSGLVDTEAFF.